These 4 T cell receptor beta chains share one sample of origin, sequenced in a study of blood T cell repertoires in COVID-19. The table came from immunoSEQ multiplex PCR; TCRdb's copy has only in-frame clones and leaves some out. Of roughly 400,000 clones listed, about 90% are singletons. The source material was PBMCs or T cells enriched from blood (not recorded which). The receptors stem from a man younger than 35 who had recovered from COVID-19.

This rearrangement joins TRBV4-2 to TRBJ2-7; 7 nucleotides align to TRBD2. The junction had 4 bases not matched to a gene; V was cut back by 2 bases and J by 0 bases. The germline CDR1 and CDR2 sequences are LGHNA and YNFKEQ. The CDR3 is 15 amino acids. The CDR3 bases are TGTGCCAGCAGCCAAATACCTAGCGGCTCCTACGAGCAGTACTTC. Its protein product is CASSQIPSGSYEQYF.

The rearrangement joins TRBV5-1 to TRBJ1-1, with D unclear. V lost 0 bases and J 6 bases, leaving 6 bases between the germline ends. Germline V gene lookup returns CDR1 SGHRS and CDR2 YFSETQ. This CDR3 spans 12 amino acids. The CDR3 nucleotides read TGCGCCAGCAGCTTGGCCGGGTCTGAAGCTTTCTTT. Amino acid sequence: CASSLAGSEAFF. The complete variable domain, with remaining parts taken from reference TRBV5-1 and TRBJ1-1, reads KAGVTQTPRYLIKTRGQQVTLSCSPISGHRSVSWYQQTPGQGLQFLFEYFSETQRNKGNFPGRFSGRQFSNSRSEMNVSTLELGDSALYLCASSLAGSEAFFGQGTRLTVV.

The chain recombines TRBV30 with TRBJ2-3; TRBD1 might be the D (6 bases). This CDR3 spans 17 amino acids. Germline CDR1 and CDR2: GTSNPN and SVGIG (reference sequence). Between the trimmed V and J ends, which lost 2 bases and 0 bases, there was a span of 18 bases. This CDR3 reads CAWSIWNRASSTDTQYF. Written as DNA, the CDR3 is TGTGCCTGGAGTATTTGGAACAGGGCCTCAAGCACAGATACGCAGTATTTT.

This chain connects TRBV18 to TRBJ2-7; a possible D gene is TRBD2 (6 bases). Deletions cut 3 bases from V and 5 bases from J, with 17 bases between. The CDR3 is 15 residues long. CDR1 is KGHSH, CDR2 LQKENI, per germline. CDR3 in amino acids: CASSPGSRGFDEQYF. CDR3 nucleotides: TGTGCCAGCTCACCCGGTTCGCGGGGCTTTGACGAGCAGTACTTC.